These T cell receptor beta chains were read from a single sample in a study of T cells in Graves' hyperthyroidism and ophthalmopathy. TCRdb reprocessed the multiplex PCR reads with MiXCR, giving one entry per CDR3 protein. The sample has 550,000 to 800,000 distinct CDR3 sequences, over 15% seen once. The sample comprised blood. Receptors were obtained from a man between 18 and 29 years old with Graves' hyperthyroidism. Both conserved end residues are part of each CDR3. The D gene is left open where the match is weak. Size is stated for part of the rows, as once, few or many counts, or as a class when the clone is expanded.

J: TRBJ2-5; V: TRBV29-1; D: NA; size: few; CDR3: CSVPGEAGNQETQYF; DNA: TGCAGCGTTCCCGGGGAAGCTGGGAACCAAGAGACCCAGTACTTC
J: TRBJ1-2; V: TRBV6-1; D: NA; size: few; CDR3: CASSVLQGNYGYTF; DNA: TGTGCCAGCAGTGTTCTACAGGGAAACTATGGCTACACCTTC
J: TRBJ1-2; V: TRBV7-9; D: NA; size: few; CDR3: CASSPSWTASNYGYTF; DNA: TGTGCCAGCAGCCCTTCCTGGACGGCGTCCAACTATGGCTACACCTTC
J: TRBJ2-7; V: TRBV7-9; D: TRBD2; size: NA; CDR3: CASSAGTSYSYEQYF; DNA: TGTGCCAGCAGCGCCGGGACTAGCTACTCCTACGAGCAGTACTTC
J: TRBJ2-7; V: TRBV29-1; D: TRBD1; size: NA; CDR3: CSVAPGQGHEQYF; DNA: TGCAGCGTCGCTCCGGGACAGGGGCACGAGCAGTACTTC
J: TRBJ2-6; V: TRBV6-1; D: TRBD1; size: few; CDR3: CASSLGDRAGANVLTF; DNA: TGTGCCAGCAGCCTAGGGGACAGGGCTGGGGCCAACGTCCTGACTTTC
J: TRBJ2-7; V: TRBV27; D: NA; size: many; CDR3: CASSLSGIYEQYF; DNA: TGTGCCAGCAGTTTATCTGGAATCTACGAGCAGTACTTC
J: TRBJ2-7; V: TRBV5-5; D: NA; size: few; CDR3: CASSLLGSREQYF; DNA: TGTGCCAGCAGCTTGCTCGGGAGCCGAGAGCAGTACTTC
J: TRBJ2-7; V: TRBV29-1; D: TRBD2; size: NA; CDR3: CSGRGRAGEQYF; DNA: TGCAGCGGACGTGGGAGGGCAGGGGAGCAGTACTTC
J: TRBJ2-7; V: TRBV7-2; D: NA; size: few; CDR3: CASSHPSYEQYF; DNA: TGTGCCAGCAGCCACCCCTCCTACGAGCAGTACTTC
J: TRBJ2-7; V: TRBV7-6; D: NA; size: NA; CDR3: CASSLAPPPGNEQYF; DNA: TGTGCCAGCAGCTTAGCGCCGCCGCCCGGGAATGAGCAGTACTTC
J: TRBJ2-3; V: TRBV24-1; D: TRBD2; size: few; CDR3: CATSDIGRETDTQYF; DNA: TGTGCCACCAGTGACATCGGGAGGGAGACAGATACGCAGTATTTT
J: TRBJ2-1; V: TRBV7-7; D: NA; size: few; CDR3: CASSSPGSNEQFF; DNA: TGTGCTAGCAGCTCACCAGGGTCAAATGAGCAGTTCTTC
J: TRBJ2-7; V: TRBV5-5; D: NA; size: NA; CDR3: CASSFITYEQYF; DNA: TGTGCCAGCAGCTTTATCACCTACGAGCAGTACTTC
J: TRBJ2-1; V: TRBV2; D: TRBD1; size: NA; CDR3: CASSRDRGQDEQFF; DNA: TGTGCCAGCAGCCGGGACAGGGGGCAGGATGAGCAGTTCTTC
J: TRBJ2-7; V: TRBV20-1; D: TRBD2; size: many; CDR3: CSARASGASEQYF; DNA: TGCAGTGCTCGAGCTAGCGGAGCAAGCGAGCAGTACTTC
J: TRBJ1-3; V: TRBV7-9; D: NA; size: few; CDR3: CASSPGRGNSGNTIYF; DNA: TGTGCCAGCAGCCCTGGGCGTGGGAACTCTGGAAACACCATATATTTT
J: TRBJ2-1; V: TRBV9; D: TRBD2; size: NA; CDR3: CASSVSGRANNEQFF; DNA: TGTGCCAGCAGCGTGAGCGGGAGGGCTAACAATGAGCAGTTCTTC
J: TRBJ2-3; V: TRBV5-1; D: NA; size: many; CDR3: CASSPALGPADTQYF; DNA: TGCGCCAGCAGCCCCGCCCTCGGACCGGCAGATACGCAGTATTTT
J: TRBJ2-3; V: TRBV14; D: NA; size: few; CDR3: CASSQDGGTGGTQYF; DNA: TGTGCCAGCAGCCAAGATGGGGGAACTGGAGGTACGCAGTATTTT
J: TRBJ1-5; V: TRBV28; D: TRBD1; size: few; CDR3: CASSWTGYSNQPQHF; DNA: TGTGCCAGCAGCTGGACAGGTTATAGCAATCAGCCCCAGCATTTT
J: TRBJ1-4; V: TRBV28; D: NA; size: many; CDR3: CASRSDRSYEKLFF; DNA: TGTGCCAGCAGATCTGACAGGTCTTACGAAAAACTGTTTTTT
J: TRBJ2-1; V: TRBV28; D: NA; size: many; CDR3: CASRGLYNEQFF; DNA: TGTGCCAGCAGGGGACTTTACAATGAGCAGTTCTTC
J: TRBJ2-1; V: TRBV12-3/TRBV12-4; D: NA; size: many; CDR3: CASSPAARQHNEQFF; DNA: TGTGCCAGCAGCCCCGCTGCCCGCCAGCACAATGAGCAGTTCTTC
J: TRBJ1-1; V: TRBV27; D: NA; size: many; CDR3: CASSRQAVNTEAFF; DNA: TGTGCCAGCAGCCGACAGGCAGTGAACACTGAAGCTTTCTTT